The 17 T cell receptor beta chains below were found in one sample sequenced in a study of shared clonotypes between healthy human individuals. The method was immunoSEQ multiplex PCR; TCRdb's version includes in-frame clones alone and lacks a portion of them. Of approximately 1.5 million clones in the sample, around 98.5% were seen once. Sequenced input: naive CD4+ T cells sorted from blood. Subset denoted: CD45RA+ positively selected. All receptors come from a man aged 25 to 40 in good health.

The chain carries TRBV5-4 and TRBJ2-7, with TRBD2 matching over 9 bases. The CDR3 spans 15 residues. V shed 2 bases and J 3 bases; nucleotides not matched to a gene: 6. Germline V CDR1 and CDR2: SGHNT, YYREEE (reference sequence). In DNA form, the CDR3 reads TGTGCCAGCAGCTTATTCGGCGGGAGGGGCTACGAGCAGTACTTC. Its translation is CASSLFGGRGYEQYF.

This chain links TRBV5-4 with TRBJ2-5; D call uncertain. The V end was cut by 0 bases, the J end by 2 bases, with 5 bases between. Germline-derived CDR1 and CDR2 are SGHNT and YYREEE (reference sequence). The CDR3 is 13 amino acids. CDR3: CASSLVAQETQYF. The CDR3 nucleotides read TGTGCCAGCAGCTTGGTGGCACAAGAGACCCAGTACTTC. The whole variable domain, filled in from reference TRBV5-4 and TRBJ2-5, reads ETGVTQSPTHLIKTRGQQVTLRCSSQSGHNTVSWYQQALGQGPQFIFQYYREEENGRGNFPPRFSGLQFPNYSSELNVNALELDDSALYLCASSLVAQETQYFGPGTRLLVL.

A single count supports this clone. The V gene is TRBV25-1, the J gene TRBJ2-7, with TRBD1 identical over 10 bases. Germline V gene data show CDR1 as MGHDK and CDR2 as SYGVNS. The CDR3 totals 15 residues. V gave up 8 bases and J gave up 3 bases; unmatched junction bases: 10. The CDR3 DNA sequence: TGTGCCAGCGCAAATCCCGGGACAGGGGTCTACGAGCAGTACTTC. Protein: CASANPGTGVYEQYF.

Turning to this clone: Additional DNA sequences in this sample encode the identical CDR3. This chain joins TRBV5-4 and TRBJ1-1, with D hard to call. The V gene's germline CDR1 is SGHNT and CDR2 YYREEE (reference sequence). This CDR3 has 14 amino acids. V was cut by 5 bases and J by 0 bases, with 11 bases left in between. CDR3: CASSSPGMNTEAFF. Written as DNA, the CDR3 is TGTGCCAGCAGTAGTCCCGGGATGAACACTGAAGCTTTCTTT.

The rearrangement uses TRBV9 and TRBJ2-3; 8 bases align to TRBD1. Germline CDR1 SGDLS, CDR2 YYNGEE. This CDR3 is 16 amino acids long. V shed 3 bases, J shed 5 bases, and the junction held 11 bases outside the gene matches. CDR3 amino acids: CASSALGQGVVDTQYF. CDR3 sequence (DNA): TGTGCCAGCAGCGCACTAGGACAGGGTGTAGTAGATACGCAGTATTTT.

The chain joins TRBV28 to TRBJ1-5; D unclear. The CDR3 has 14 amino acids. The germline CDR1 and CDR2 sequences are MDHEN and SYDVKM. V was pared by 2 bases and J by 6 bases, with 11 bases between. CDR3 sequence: CASSLGHPGQPQHF. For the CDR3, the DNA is TGTGCCAGCAGTTTAGGGCATCCGGGTCAGCCCCAGCATTTT.

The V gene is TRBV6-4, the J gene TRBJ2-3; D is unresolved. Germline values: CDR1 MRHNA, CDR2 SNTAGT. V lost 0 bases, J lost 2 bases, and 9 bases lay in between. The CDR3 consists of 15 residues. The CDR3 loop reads CASSDSGQNTDTQYF. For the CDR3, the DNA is TGTGCCAGCAGTGACTCTGGCCAGAACACAGATACGCAGTATTTT.

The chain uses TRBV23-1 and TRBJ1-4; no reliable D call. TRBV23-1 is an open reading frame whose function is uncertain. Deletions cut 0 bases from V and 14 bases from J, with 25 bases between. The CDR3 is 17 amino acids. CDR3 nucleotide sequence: TGCGCCAGCAGTCAATCAGGTCGGCCGGGAGTATCAATGACTCTGTTTTTT. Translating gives CASSQSGRPGVSMTLFF.

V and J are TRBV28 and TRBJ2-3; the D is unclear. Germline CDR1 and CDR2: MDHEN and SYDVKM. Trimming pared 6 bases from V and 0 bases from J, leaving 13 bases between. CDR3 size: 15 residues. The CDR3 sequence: CASSPTRLSTDTQYF. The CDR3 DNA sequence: TGTGCCAGCAGCCCAACAAGACTGAGCACAGATACGCAGTATTTT.

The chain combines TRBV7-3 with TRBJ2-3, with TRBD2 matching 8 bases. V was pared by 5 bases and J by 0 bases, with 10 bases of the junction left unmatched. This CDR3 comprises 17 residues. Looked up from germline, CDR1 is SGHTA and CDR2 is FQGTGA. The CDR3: CASSPRPAGASTDTQYF. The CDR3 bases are TGTGCCAGCAGCCCCCGGCCAGCGGGAGCTAGCACAGATACGCAGTATTTT.

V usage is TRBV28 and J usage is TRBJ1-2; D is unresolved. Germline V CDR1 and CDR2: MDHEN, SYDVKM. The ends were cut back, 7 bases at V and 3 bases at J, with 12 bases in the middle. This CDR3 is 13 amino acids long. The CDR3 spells CASTPGHDYGYTF. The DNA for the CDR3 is TGTGCCAGCACCCCCGGGCACGACTATGGCTACACCTTC.

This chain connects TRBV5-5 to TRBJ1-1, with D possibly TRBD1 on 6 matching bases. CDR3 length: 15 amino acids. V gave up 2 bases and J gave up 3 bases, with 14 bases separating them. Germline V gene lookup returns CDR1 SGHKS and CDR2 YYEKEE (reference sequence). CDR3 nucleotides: TGTGCCAGCAGCTTACATGGGGGCGCCGACACTGAAGCTTTCTTT. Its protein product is CASSLHGGADTEAFF.

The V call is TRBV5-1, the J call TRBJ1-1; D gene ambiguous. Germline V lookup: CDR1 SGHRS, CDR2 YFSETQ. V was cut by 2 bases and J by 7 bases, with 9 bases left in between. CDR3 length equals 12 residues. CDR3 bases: TGCGCCAGCAGCTTCGATGGGGTTGAAGCTTTCTTT. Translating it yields CASSFDGVEAFF.

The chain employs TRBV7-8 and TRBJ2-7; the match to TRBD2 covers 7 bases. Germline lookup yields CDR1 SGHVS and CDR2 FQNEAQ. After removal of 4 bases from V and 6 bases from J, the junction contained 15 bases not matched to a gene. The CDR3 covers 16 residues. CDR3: CASSSLTSYRIGEQYF. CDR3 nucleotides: TGTGCCAGCAGCTCCTTGACTAGCTACAGAATAGGCGAGCAGTACTTC.

CDR3 sequence: CASSDGGRVWTDTQYF. For the CDR3, the DNA is TGTGCCAGCAGTGACGGGGGCAGGGTGTGGACAGATACGCAGTATTTT. The gene calls are TRBV6-4 and TRBJ2-3; possible D gene TRBD1, 6 bases. Germline lookup yields CDR1 MRHNA and CDR2 SNTAGT. Trimming pared 2 bases from V and 3 bases from J, leaving 15 bases between. This CDR3 spans 16 amino acids.

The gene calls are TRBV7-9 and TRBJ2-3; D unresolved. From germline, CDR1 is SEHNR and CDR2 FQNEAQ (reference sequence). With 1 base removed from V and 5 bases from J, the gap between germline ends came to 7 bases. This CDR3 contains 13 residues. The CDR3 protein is CASSLGLGDTQYF. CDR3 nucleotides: TGTGCCAGCAGCTTAGGTCTCGGAGATACGCAGTATTTT.

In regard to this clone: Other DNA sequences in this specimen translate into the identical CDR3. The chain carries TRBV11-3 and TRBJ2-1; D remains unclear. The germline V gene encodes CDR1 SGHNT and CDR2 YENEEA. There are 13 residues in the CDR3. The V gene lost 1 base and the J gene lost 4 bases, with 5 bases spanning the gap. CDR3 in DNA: TGTGCCAGCAGCTTAGGGGTGTACAATGAGCAGTTCTTC. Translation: CASSLGVYNEQFF.